The clone carrying this T cell receptor beta chain came up a few times. Antigen: not known. The data are from a study of T cells in Graves' hyperthyroidism and ophthalmopathy. The CDR3 totals 14 residues. V lost 7 bases and J lost 3; bases outside the gene matches: 8. Per germline, CDR1 MNHNS and CDR2 SASEGT. Stable Graves' hyperthyroidism meant no ophthalmopathy progression within 18 months. From RNA transcripts, TCR beta CDR3 regions were amplified. The primer set for the first-round RT-PCR of the TCR CDR3 was HTBI. TCRdb ran MiXCR on the multiplex PCR reads and lists one entry per CDR3 protein. The repertoire consists of about 740,000 distinct CDR3 sequences, with 12% to 15% occurring once and the leading ten covering roughly a tenth. Broader study findings: Most thyroid clonotypes with frequency above 0.001 were detected in blood. The model made its ophthalmopathy prediction, and onset followed a median approximately 6.5 months later.

The sequence came from a young woman with Graves' hyperthyroidism. V gene TRBV6-1 combines with J gene TRBJ2-5, with 7 positions matching TRBD1. The sequenced material came from blood. DNA of the CDR3: TGTGCCAGCACCCCACAGGGGAAAGAAGAGACCCAGTACTTC. Protein product: CASTPQGKEETQYF.